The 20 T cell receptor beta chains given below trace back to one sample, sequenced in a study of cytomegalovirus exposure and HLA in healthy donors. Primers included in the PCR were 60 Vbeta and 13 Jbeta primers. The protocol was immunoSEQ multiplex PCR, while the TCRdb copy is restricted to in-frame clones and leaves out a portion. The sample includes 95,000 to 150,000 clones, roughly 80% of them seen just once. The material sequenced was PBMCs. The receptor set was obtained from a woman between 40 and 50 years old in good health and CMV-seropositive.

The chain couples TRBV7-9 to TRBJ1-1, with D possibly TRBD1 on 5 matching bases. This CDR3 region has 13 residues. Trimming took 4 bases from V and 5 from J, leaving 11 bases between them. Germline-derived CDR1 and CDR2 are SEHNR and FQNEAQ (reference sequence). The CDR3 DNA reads TGTGCCAGCAGCTACGGGACTCAGACTGAAGCTTTCTTT. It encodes CASSYGTQTEAFF.

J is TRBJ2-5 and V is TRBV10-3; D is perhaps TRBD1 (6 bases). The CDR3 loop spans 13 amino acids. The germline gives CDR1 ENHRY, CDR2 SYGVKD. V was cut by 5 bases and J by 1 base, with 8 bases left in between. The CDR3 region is CAISPTGQETQYF. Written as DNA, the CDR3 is TGTGCCATCAGTCCGACAGGCCAAGAGACCCAGTACTTC.

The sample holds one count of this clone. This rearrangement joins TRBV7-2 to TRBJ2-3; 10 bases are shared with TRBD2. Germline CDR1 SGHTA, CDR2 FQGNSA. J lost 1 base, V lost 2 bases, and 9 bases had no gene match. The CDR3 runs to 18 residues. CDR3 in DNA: TGTGCCAGCAGCTTAAAATACTCGCTAGCGGGAGGCACAGATACGCAGTATTTT. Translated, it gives CASSLKYSLAGGTDTQYF.

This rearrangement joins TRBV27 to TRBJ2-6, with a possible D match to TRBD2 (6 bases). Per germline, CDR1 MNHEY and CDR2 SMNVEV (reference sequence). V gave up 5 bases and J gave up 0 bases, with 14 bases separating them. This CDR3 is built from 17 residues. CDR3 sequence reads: CASSTGLLSSGANVLTF. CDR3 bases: TGTGCCAGCAGTACGGGACTCCTAAGCTCTGGGGCCAACGTCCTGACTTTC.

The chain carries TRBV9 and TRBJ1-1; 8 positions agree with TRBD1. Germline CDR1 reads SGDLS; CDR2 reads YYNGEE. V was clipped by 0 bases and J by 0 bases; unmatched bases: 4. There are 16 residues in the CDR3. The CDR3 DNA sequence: TGTGCCAGCAGCGTAGACACAGGGGGGATGAACACTGAAGCTTTCTTT. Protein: CASSVDTGGMNTEAFF. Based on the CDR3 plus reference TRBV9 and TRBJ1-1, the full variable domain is DSGVTQTPKHLITATGQRVTLRCSPRSGDLSVYWYQQSLDQGLQFLIQYYNGEERAKGNILERFSAQQFPDLHSELNLSSLELGDSALYFCASSVDTGGMNTEAFFGQGTRLTVV.

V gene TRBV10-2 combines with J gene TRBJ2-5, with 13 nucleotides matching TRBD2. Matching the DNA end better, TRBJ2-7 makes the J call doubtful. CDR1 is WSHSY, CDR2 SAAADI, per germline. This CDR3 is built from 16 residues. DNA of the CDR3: TGCGCCAGCAGTGAGTTACTAGCGGGGGGGCCCCACGAGCAGTACTTC. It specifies CASSELLAGGPHEQYF.

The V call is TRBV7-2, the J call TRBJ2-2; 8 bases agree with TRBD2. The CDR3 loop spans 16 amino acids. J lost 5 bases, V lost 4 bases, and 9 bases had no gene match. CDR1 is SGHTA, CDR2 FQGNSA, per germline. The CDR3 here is CASSSRSGGVTGELFF. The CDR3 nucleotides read TGTGCCAGCAGCTCGAGAAGCGGGGGTGTTACCGGGGAGCTGTTTTTT.

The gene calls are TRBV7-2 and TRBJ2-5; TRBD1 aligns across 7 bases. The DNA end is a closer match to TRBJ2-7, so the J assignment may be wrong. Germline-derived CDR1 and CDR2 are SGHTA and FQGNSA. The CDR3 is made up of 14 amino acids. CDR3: CASSARQGVGEQYF. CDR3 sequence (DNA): TGTGCCAGCAGCGCAAGACAGGGAGTGGGCGAGCAGTACTTC.

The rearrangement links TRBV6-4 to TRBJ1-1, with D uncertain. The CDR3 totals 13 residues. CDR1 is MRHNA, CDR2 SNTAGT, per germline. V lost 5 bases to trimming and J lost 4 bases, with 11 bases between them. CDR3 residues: CASSWEEGTEAFF. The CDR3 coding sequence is TGTGCCAGCAGTTGGGAGGAGGGCACTGAAGCTTTCTTT.

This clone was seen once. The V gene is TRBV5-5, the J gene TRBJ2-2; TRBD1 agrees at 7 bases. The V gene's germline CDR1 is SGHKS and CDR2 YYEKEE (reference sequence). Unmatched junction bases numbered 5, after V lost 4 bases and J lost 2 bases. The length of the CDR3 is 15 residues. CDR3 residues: CASSPGTANTGELFF. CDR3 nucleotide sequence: TGTGCCAGCAGCCCCGGGACAGCTAACACCGGGGAGCTGTTTTTT.

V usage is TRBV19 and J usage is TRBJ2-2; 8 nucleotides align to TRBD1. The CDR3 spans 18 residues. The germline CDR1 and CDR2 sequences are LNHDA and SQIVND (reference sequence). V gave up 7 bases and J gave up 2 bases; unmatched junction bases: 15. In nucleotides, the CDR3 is TGTGCCAGTACCCATAGAGCCCGGACAGGGTCTAACACCGGGGAGCTGTTTTTT. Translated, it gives CASTHRARTGSNTGELFF.

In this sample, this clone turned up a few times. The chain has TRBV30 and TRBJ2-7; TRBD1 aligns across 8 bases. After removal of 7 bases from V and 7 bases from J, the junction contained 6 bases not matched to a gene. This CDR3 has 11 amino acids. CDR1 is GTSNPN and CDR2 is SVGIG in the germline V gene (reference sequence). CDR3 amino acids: CAYRGVGEQYF. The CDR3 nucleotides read TGTGCCTACAGGGGGGTTGGTGAGCAGTACTTC. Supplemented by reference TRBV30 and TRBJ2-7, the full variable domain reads SQTIHQWPATLVQPVGSPLSLECTVEGTSNPNLYWYRQAAGRGLQLLFYSVGIGQISSEVPQNLSASRPQDRQFILSSKKLLLSDSGFYLCAYRGVGEQYFGPGTRLTVT.

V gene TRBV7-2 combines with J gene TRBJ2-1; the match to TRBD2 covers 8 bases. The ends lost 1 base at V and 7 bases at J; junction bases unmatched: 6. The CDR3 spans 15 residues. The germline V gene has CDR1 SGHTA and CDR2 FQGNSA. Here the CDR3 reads CASSLVATGGNEQFF. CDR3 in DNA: TGTGCCAGCAGCTTAGTAGCAACGGGAGGGAATGAGCAGTTCTTC.

Here the CDR3 DNA reads TGTGCCAGCAGTGGGGGGGGATTTAACTATGGCTACACCTTC. Protein sequence: CASSGGGFNYGYTF. The chain combines TRBV2 with TRBJ1-2; a possible D gene is TRBD1 (5 bases). Germline CDR1 is SNHLY and CDR2 is FYNNEI. V was trimmed by 4 bases and J by 1 base, leaving 10 bases between them. CDR3 size: 14 residues.

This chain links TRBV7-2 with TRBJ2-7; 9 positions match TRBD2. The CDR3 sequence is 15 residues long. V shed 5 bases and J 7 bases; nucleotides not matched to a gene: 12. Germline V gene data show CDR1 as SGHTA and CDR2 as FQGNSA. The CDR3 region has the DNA TGTGCCAGCAGCCAAAAAGCGGGAGGCGCGGTTGAGCAGTACTTC. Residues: CASSQKAGGAVEQYF.

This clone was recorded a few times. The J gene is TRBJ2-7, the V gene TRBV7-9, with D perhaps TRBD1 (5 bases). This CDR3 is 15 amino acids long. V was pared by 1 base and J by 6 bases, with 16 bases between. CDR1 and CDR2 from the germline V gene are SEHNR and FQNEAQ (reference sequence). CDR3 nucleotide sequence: TGTGCCAGCAGCTTAGGGTGGCTAGGGGTTGGCGAGCAGTACTTC. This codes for CASSLGWLGVGEQYF.

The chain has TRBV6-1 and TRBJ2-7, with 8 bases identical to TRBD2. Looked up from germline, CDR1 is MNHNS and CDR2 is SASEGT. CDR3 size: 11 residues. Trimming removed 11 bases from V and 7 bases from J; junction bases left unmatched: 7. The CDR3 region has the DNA TGTGCCGGGGGCGGGAGGAAGGAGCAGTACTTC. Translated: CAGGGRKEQYF.

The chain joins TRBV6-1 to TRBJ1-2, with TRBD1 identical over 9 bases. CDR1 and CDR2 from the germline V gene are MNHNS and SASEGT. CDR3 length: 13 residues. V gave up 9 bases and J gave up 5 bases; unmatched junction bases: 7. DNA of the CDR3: TGTGCCAGGCACAGGGGGCGCGAATATGGCTACACCTTC. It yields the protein CARHRGREYGYTF.

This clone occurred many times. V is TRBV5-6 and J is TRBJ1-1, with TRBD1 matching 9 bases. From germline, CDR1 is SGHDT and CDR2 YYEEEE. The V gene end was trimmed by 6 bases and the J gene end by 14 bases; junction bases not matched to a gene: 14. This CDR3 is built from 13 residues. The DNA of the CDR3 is TGTGCCAGCAACAGGGACAGGGCGTCCGGGGGGTTCTTT. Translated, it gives CASNRDRASGGFF.

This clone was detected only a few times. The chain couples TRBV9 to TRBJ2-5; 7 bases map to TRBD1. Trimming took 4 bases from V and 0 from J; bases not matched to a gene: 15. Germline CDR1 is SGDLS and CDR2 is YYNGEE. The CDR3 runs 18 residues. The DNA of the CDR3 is TGTGCCAGCAGCCCCCAGGGGGACCGACTCTTGTACCAAGAGACCCAGTACTTC. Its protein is CASSPQGDRLLYQETQYF.